Listed below are T cell receptor beta chains from one sample, sequenced in a study of cytomegalovirus exposure and HLA in healthy donors. Profiling relied on immunoSEQ multiplex PCR, and the TCRdb table lists in-frame clones only, not all of them. Among some 140,000 clones listed, around 84% were seen once. The sample comprised PBMCs. The receptors come from a middle-aged woman in good health and CMV-seropositive. The CDR3 runs from the conserved cysteine through the conserved F or W. D genes are given only for firm matches. Clone size is stated in some rows and not others, as once, few, many or a class when expanded.

V gene	clone size	J gene	D gene	CDR3 DNA	CDR3 protein
TRBV6-5	once	TRBJ2-7	TRBD2	TGTGCCAGCAGACCCAGCGGGAGGGCGTACGAGCAGTACTTC	CASRPSGRAYEQYF
TRBV10-2	few	TRBJ2-7	.	TGCGCCAGCATTAGCGGAAAGGCTTACGAGCAGTACTTC	CASISGKAYEQYF
TRBV28	.	TRBJ2-1	.	TGTGCCAGCAATGGGGGACTTACCTACAATGAGCAGTTCTTC	CASNGGLTYNEQFF
TRBV19	.	TRBJ2-3	TRBD2	TGTGCCACCAGAGTCGACTTAGCGGGCGATACGCAGTATTTT	CATRVDLAGDTQYF
TRBV7-8	.	TRBJ1-3	.	TGTGCCAGCAGCTTAGTCCAGGGCTCTGGAAACACCATATATTTT	CASSLVQGSGNTIYF
TRBV2	.	TRBJ2-7	.	TGTGCCAGCAGATGGACAGCTACCTTAAAAGAGCAGTACTTC	CASRWTATLKEQYF
TRBV29-1	once	TRBJ2-6	.	TGCAGCGTAGCCCGGAACAGGGAAATCTCTGGGGCCAACGTCCTGACTTTC	CSVARNREISGANVLTF
TRBV30	.	TRBJ1-1	.	TGTGCCAACGAGCACTACACTGAAGCTTTCTTT	CANEHYTEAFF
TRBV6-5	many	TRBJ2-2	TRBD2	TGTGCCAGCAGTTACAAGCGGGGCGGGGAGCTGTTTTTT	CASSYKRGGELFF
TRBV28	.	TRBJ2-7	.	TGTGCCAGCAGTTGGGACTTCCTCCGCTACGAGCAGTACTTC	CASSWDFLRYEQYF
TRBV5-6	.	TRBJ2-3	TRBD2	TGTGCCAGCAGTCATTATAGCGGGAGGGCGGATACGCAGTATTTT	CASSHYSGRADTQYF
TRBV5-5	.	TRBJ2-3	TRBD2	TGTGCCAGCAGCTTCCCTAGCGGAAGCACAGATACGCAGTATTTT	CASSFPSGSTDTQYF
TRBV6-1	.	TRBJ1-1	TRBD1	TGTGCCAGCAGTCTAGGGACAGGGTACACTGAAGCTTTCTTT	CASSLGTGYTEAFF
TRBV7-3	.	TRBJ1-1	.	TGTGCCAGCAGCTTAACGGGCCCGACGAACACTGAAGCTTTCTTT	CASSLTGPTNTEAFF
TRBV11-3	.	TRBJ2-5	TRBD1	TGTGCCAGCAGCACAGGACAGGCGAGTAGGGAGACCCAGTACTTC	CASSTGQASRETQYF
TRBV10-2	.	TRBJ2-3	TRBD1	TGCGCCAGCAGAGAGACAGGGGGCGGAACAGATACGCAGTATTTT	CASRETGGGTDTQYF
TRBV30	.	TRBJ2-7	TRBD1	TGTGCCTGGAGTGCTTTCCCGCGCTCAGGGGGTGGGTCCTACGAGCAGTACTTC	CAWSAFPRSGGGSYEQYF
TRBV7-9	.	TRBJ2-7	TRBD2	TGTGCCAGCGCCGTCGCGGGAGCTAGCGAGCAGTACTTC	CASAVAGASEQYF